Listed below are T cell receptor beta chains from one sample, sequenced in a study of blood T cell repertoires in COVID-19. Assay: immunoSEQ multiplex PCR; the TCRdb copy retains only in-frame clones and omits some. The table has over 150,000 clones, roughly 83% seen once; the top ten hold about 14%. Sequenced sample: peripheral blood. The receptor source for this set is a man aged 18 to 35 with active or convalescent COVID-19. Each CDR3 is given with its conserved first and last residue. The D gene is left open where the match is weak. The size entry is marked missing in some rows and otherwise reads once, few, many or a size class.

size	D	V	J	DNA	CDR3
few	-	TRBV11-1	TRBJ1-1	TGTGCCAGCAGCCCACAAACAGGGTACACTGAAGCTTTCTTT	CASSPQTGYTEAFF
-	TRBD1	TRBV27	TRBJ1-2	TGTGCCAGCAGTTTCTCCGCTGAAAGTCTTAGGGGACAGCTCTATGGCTACACCTTC	CASSFSAESLRGQLYGYTF
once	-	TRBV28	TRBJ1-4	TGTGCCAGCAGTTTAGGAGGGGCAACTAATGAAAAACTGTTTTTT	CASSLGGATNEKLFF
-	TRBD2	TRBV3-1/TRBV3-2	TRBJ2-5	TGTGCCAGCAGCCAAGGACTAGCGGGGGAGACCCAGTACTTC	CASSQGLAGETQYF
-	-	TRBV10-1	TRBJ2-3	TGCGCCAGCAGTTTACTCCACACAGATACGCAGTATTTT	CASSLLHTDTQYF
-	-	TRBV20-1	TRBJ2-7	TGCAGTGCCAGTCCGCGGTCCTACGAGCAGTACTTC	CSASPRSYEQYF
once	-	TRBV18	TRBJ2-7	TGTGCCAGCTCACTCTCCCTACAGGGGGGGAGCTCCTACGAGCAGTACTTC	CASSLSLQGGSSYEQYF
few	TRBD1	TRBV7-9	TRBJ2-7	TGTGCCAGCAGCCCCCCGGGACAGGGGACTGGCGAGCAGTACTTC	CASSPPGQGTGEQYF
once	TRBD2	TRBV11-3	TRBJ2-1	TGTGCCAGCAGCTTAGGAATCTCTAGCGGGAGTTACAATGAGCAGTTCTTC	CASSLGISSGSYNEQFF
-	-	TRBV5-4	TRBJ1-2	TGTGCCAGCAGCTTATACAGGGTTAACTATGGCTACACCTTC	CASSLYRVNYGYTF
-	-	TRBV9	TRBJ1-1	TGTGCCAGCAGCCCCCGGAGAGTTCGGATGAACACTGAAGCTTTCTTT	CASSPRRVRMNTEAFF
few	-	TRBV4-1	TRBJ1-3	TGCGCCAGCAGCCAGACCCCCGGGGGTTCGGCTGGAAACACCATATATTTT	CASSQTPGGSAGNTIYF
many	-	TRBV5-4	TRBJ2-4	TGTGCCAGCAGCGCCGATTCTAGCTCCAAAAACATTCAGTACTTC	CASSADSSSKNIQYF
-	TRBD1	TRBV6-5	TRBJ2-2	TGTGCCAGCAGTTCCGGGACAGGGGACACCGGGGAGCTGTTTTTT	CASSSGTGDTGELFF
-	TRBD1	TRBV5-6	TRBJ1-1	TGTGCCAGCAGCTTGGCGGGACAGTGGGAACCGACTGAAGCTTTCTTT	CASSLAGQWEPTEAFF
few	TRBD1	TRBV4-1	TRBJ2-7	TGCGCCAGCAGCCAAAATCCACAGGGGGTTTCGGCCGAGCAGTACTTC	CASSQNPQGVSAEQYF
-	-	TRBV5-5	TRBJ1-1	TGTGCCAGCAGCTTAAAGACAGCCAACACTGAAGCTTTCTTT	CASSLKTANTEAFF
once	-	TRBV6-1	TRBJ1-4	TGTGCCAGCAGTGAGGGGGGTGCCTTGGAAAAACTGTTTTTT	CASSEGGALEKLFF
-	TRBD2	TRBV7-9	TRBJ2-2	TGTGCCAGCAGCCCGGGACTAGCGGGACCCGGGGAGCTGTTTTTT	CASSPGLAGPGELFF
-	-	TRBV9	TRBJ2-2	TGTGCCAGCAGCGCGACCGGGGGACTCACCGGGGAGCTGTTTTTT	CASSATGGLTGELFF
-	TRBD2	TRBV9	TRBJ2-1	TGTGCCAGCAGCGTAGGATTAGCGGGAGGGCCCTACAATGAGCAGTTCTTC	CASSVGLAGGPYNEQFF
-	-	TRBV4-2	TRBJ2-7	TGTGCCAGCAGCCCGACTAGACCTCCCTACGAGCAGTACTTC	CASSPTRPPYEQYF
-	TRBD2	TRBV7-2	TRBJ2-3	TGTGCCAGCACCCAGGGCGGGACTAGCGGGAGAACAGATACGCAGTATTTT	CASTQGGTSGRTDTQYF
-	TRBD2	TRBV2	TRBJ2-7	TGTGCCAGCAAAGGTAGCGGGAGTCGAGTCGGCGAGCAGTACTTC	CASKGSGSRVGEQYF
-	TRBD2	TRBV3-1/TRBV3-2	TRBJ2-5	TGTGCCAGCAGCCAAGCTAGCGGCCAAGAGACCCAGTACTTC	CASSQASGQETQYF
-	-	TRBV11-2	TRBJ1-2	TGTGCCAGCACCTCGATCGGGGGAGGTTATGGCTACACCTTC	CASTSIGGGYGYTF
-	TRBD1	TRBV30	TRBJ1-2	TGTGCCTGGAGTGTAAGGACAGGGGAAGGCTACACCTTC	CAWSVRTGEGYTF
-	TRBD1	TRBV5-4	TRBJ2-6	TGTGCCAGCAGACCCAGCCGGGACAGCCTCTACTCTGGGGCCAACGTCCTGACTTTC	CASRPSRDSLYSGANVLTF
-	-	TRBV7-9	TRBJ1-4	TGTGCCAGCAGCTACGGAGGGATTAATGAAAAACTGTTTTTT	CASSYGGINEKLFF
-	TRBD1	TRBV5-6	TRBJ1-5	TGTGCCAGCAGCTTTCGACAGGGGCCTATCTATCAGCCCCAGCATTTT	CASSFRQGPIYQPQHF
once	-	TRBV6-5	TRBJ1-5	TGTGCCAGCAGGACCAGGGATAGCAATCAGCCCCAGCATTTT	CASRTRDSNQPQHF
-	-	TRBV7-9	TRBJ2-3	TGTGCCAGCAGCTCCCAGCGGACGCAGTATTTT	CASSSQRTQYF